The rows below give T cell receptor beta chains drawn from one sample of a study of response to subunit inactivated influenza vaccine. TCRdb fed the RT-PCR reads into MiXCR, producing one record per CDR3 protein. The profile shows 530,000 or so distinct CDR3 sequences, less than 15% of them singletons. This specimen consisted of PBMCs from blood, obtained 11 to 12 days after vaccination. Receptors originate from a man between 50 and 59 years old who received an inactivated influenza vaccine. CDR3s include the opening cysteine and the closing phenylalanine or tryptophan. A D gene is named only where the DNA matches it firmly. Part of the rows lack a size; the others show once, few, many or a class for expanded clones.

d_call	clone_size	v_call	j_call	cdr3_length	cdr3_aa	cdr3_nt
.	few	TRBV7-9	TRBJ2-7	16	CASSPREDLLSYEQYF	TGTGCCAGCAGCCCAAGAGAGGACCTATTATCCTACGAGCAGTACTTC
.	.	TRBV5-6	TRBJ1-2	18	CASSFPSTSTGRHYGYTF	TGTGCCAGCAGCTTCCCTTCTACCTCGACAGGCCGTCACTATGGCTACACCTTC
TRBD1	.	TRBV4-3	TRBJ2-5	15	CASSQHGQDQETQYF	TGCGCCAGCAGCCAACATGGACAGGATCAAGAGACCCAGTACTTC
.	.	TRBV15	TRBJ1-1	15	CVTSRDSPGWAEAFF	TGTGTCACCAGCAGAGATTCCCCAGGGTGGGCTGAAGCTTTCTTT
.	few	TRBV6-5	TRBJ2-6	16	CASSYPRGSGANVLTF	TGTGCCAGCAGTTACCCACGAGGGTCTGGGGCCAACGTCCTGACTTTC
.	few	TRBV5-1	TRBJ2-5	14	CASSWTEFEETQYF	TGCGCCAGCAGCTGGACAGAGTTTGAGGAGACCCAGTACTTC
TRBD2	.	TRBV20-1	TRBJ2-7	14	CSAHGTSGTYEQYF	TGCAGTGCTCACGGGACTAGCGGCACCTACGAGCAGTACTTC
.	.	TRBV5-1	TRBJ1-3	16	CASSLDPLTPGNTIYF	TGCGCCAGCAGCTTGGATCCGCTGACTCCTGGAAACACCATATATTTT
.	.	TRBV7-9	TRBJ2-2	15	CASSLGWQGNGELFF	TGTGCCAGCAGCTTAGGATGGCAGGGTAACGGGGAGCTGTTTTTT
.	many	TRBV7-6	TRBJ2-7	13	CASSLEKISEQYF	TGTGCCAGCAGCTTAGAGAAAATAAGCGAGCAGTACTTC
.	.	TRBV7-8	TRBJ2-7	16	CASSPDPGTKSYEQYF	TGTGCCAGCAGCCCCGATCCCGGGACAAAGTCCTACGAGCAGTACTTC